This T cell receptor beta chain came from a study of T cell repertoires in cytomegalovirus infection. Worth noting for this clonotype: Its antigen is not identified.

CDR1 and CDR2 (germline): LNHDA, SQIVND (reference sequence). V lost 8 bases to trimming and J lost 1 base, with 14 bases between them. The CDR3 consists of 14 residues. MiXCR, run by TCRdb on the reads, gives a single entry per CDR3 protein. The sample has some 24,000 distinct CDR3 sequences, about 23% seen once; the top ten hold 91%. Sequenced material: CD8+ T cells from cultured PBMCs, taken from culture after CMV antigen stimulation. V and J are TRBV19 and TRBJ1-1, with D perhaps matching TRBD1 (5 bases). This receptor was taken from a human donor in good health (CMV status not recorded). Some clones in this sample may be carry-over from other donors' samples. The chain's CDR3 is CASLERGRNTEAFF. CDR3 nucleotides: TGTGCCAGTCTCGAGCGGGGCAGGAACACTGAAGCTTTCTTT.